One T cell receptor (beta chain) is described in this entry. Its antigen is still unknown. Expressed TCRB transcripts were sequenced after all isolated RNA was converted to cDNA. Generated by immunoSEQ multiplex PCR, the TCRdb table keeps only in-frame clones and is missing some. The table shows about 400,000 clones, with 10% to 15% occurring only once. The data originate from a study of beta chain features in type 1 diabetes. CD4+ cells of the naive, central memory, regulatory and stem cell-like memory types were sorted via CD45RO/CCR7/CD25/CD127/CD95/CD27. The trim removed 4 bases at V and 6 bases at J, leaving 12 bases unmatched. This CDR3 has 17 amino acids. Germline V gives CDR1 ENHRY, CDR2 SYGVKD. Study observations and caveats: The similarity of naive, central memory and Treg TCRB repertoires appeared greater among patients than among healthy donors. Type 1 diabetes patients showed a moderate but significant shortening of TCRB CDR3s in all four CD4+ subsets. For patients and controls alike, PCR might favor shorter templates to the same degree.

This sequence joins TRBV10-3 and TRBJ2-2; 9 nucleotides agree with TRBD1. What was sequenced was naive CD4+ T cells from blood. The origin of this receptor is a man between 18 and 29 years old in good health. The CDR3, as DNA: TGTGCCATCAGTGCCCACACCGGGACAGGGATACCCGGGGAGCTGTTTTTT. Its protein is CAISAHTGTGIPGELFF.